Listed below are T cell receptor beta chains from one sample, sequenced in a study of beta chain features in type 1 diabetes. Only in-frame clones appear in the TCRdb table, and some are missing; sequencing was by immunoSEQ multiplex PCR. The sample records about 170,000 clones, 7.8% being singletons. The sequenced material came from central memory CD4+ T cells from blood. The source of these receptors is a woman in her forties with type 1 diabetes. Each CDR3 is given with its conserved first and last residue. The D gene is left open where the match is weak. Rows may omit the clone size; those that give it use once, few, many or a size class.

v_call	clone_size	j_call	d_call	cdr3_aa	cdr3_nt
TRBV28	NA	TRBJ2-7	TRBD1	CASMTGGSYEQYF	TGTGCCAGCATGACAGGGGGCTCCTACGAGCAGTACTTC
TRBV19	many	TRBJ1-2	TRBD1	CASRTGDSSSHGYTF	TGTGCCAGTAGAACTGGGGACAGCTCGTCTCATGGCTACACCTTC
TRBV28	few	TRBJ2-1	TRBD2	CASSLLSHGGGYNEQFF	TGTGCCAGCAGTTTACTTTCCCATGGCGGGGGGTACAATGAGCAGTTCTTC
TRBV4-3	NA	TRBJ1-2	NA	CASSQDLAGYYGYTF	TGCGCCAGCAGCCAAGATCTCGCAGGGTACTATGGCTACACCTTC
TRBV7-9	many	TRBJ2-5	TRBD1	CASSFSPGGVETQYF	TGTGCCAGCAGCTTCAGCCCAGGGGGCGTCGAGACCCAGTACTTC
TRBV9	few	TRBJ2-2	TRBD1	CASSTRQGRTGELFF	TGTGCCAGCAGCACCAGACAGGGGCGAACCGGGGAGCTGTTTTTT
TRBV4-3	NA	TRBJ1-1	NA	CASSQETDSTEAFF	TGCGCCAGCAGCCAAGAGACGGACAGCACTGAAGCTTTCTTT
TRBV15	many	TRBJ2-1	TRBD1	CATSRAPGGEQFF	TGTGCCACCAGCAGAGCACCAGGGGGTGAGCAGTTCTTC
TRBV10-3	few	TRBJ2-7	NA	CAISPGGRYSYEQYF	TGTGCCATCAGTCCCGGGGGGCGGTACTCCTACGAGCAGTACTTC
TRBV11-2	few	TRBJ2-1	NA	CASSLAAGKLNEQFF	TGTGCCAGCAGCTTAGCGGCGGGCAAGCTCAATGAGCAGTTCTTC
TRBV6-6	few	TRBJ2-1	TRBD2	CASSFLAGVAYNEQFF	TGTGCCAGCAGTTTCTTGGCGGGAGTAGCCTACAATGAGCAGTTCTTC
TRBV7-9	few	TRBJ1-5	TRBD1	CASSSPGQGDNQPQHF	TGTGCCAGCAGCTCCCCGGGACAGGGAGACAATCAGCCCCAGCATTTT
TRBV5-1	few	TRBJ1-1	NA	CASSLVPGEGTEAFF	TGCGCCAGCAGCTTGGTTCCAGGGGAAGGTACTGAAGCTTTCTTT
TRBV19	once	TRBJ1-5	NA	CASRQGMDQPQHF	TGTGCCAGTAGACAGGGTATGGATCAGCCCCAGCATTTT
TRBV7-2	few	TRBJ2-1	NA	CASSLGRGTWGNEQFF	TGTGCCAGCAGCTTAGGTCGGGGGACCTGGGGAAATGAGCAGTTCTTC
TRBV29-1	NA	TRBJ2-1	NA	CSVETGGADNEQFF	TGCAGCGTTGAAACTGGAGGAGCGGACAATGAGCAGTTCTTC
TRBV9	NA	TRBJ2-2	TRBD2	CASSVSGLDSGELFF	TGTGCCAGCAGCGTATCGGGACTAGATAGCGGGGAGCTGTTTTTT
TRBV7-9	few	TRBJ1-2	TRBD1	CASSFDRAKGGYTF	TGTGCCAGCAGCTTCGACAGGGCGAAAGGGGGCTACACCTTC
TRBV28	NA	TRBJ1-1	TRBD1	CASSFGQGAQGGTEAFF	TGTGCCAGCAGTTTTGGGCAGGGGGCCCAGGGGGGCACTGAAGCTTTCTTT